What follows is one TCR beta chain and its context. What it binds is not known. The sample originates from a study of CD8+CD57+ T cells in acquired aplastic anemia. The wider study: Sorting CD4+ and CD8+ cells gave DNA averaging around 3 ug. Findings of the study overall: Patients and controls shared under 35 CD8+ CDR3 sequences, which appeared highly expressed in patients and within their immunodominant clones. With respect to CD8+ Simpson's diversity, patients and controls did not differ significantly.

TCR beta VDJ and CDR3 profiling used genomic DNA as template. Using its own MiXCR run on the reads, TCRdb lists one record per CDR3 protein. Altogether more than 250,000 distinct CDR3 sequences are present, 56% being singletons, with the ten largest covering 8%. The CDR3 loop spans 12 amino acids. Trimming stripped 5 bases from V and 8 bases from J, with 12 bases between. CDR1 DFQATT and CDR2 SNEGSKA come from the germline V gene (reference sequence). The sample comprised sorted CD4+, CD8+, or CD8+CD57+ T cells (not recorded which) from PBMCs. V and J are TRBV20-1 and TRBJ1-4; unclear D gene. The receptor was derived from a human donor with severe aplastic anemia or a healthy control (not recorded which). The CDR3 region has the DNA TGCAGTGCTCCCCGAGAGGAGGAAAAACTGTTTTTT. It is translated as CSAPREEEKLFF.